This T cell receptor beta chain originates from a study of blood T cell repertoires in COVID-19. For the study at large: COVID-19 samples, acute and convalescent, were from the United States, Italy and Spain. Nucleic acid was either cDNA or gDNA, and it came from T cells, B-cell-depleted T cells, or PBMCs.

From germline, CDR1 is SGHDT and CDR2 YYEEEE. The V gene end was trimmed by 0 bases and the J gene end by 2 bases; junction bases not matched to a gene: 5. This CDR3 is built from 15 residues. Original handling: The assay estimated nucleated cells by amplifying reference gene primers. The protocol was immunoSEQ multiplex PCR, while the TCRdb copy is restricted to in-frame clones and leaves out a portion. The DNA was the basis for D and trimming; V, J and clone size are from that table. The sample comprises 100,000 to 130,000 clones, approximately 89% of which are singletons, and 6.8% rests with the top ten.

This sequence was found in a man aged 50-60 years with active or convalescent COVID-19. Material for sequencing was peripheral blood. The chain uses TRBV5-6 and TRBJ2-7; TRBD2 matches 7 bases. CDR3: CASSLATSVPYEQYF. The CDR3 DNA reads TGTGCCAGCAGCTTGGCCACTAGCGTACCCTACGAGCAGTACTTC.